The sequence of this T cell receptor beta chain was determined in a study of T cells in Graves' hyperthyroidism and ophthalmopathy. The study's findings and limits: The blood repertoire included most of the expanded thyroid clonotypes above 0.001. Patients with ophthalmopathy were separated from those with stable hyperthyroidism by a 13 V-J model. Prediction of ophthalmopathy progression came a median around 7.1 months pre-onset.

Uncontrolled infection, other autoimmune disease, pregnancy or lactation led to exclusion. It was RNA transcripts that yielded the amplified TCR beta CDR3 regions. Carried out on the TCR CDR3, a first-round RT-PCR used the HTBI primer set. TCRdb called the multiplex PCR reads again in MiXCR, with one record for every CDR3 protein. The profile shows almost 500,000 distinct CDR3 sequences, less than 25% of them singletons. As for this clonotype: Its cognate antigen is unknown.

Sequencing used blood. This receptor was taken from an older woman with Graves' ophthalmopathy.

The CDR3 spells CSPESARGNEQFF. CDR3 coding DNA: TGCAGTCCCGAGAGTGCGCGGGGGAATGAGCAGTTCTTC. This sequence joins TRBV20-1 and TRBJ2-1; TRBD2 agrees at 7 bases. The CDR3 consists of 13 residues. Per germline, CDR1 DFQATT and CDR2 SNEGSKA (reference sequence). J gave up 7 bases and V 8 bases, and 11 bases lay outside the gene matches.